The text below deals with one T cell receptor (beta chain). Its antigen remains unidentified. Random hexamers served to reverse transcribe roughly 0.45 to 1 ug RNA. Multiplex PCR with immunoSEQ amplified the TCR beta CDR3 across 54 Vbeta and 13 Jbeta. One entry per CDR3 protein, called by TCRdb with MiXCR from the immunoSEQ multiplex PCR reads. The sample gives fewer than 150,000 distinct CDR3 sequences, just under 95% of which show up once; 0.093% is in the top ten. This entry belongs to a study of CD8 T cells in Susac syndrome. Regarding the study as a whole: The study's TCR sequencing and HLA analysis covered a relatively small number of individuals, and the study acknowledged this.

Sequencing of TCR beta was performed on blood CD8+ and CD4+ T cells. FACS enriched CD8+ TEMRA cells, while bulk CD8+ and CD4+ were negatively isolated. This receptor was obtained from a human donor with multiple sclerosis. The sequencing sample was made of CD4+ T cells from PBMCs.

The CDR3 DNA is TGCGCCAGCAGCCAAGGGCCGGCGCGATCTGGAAACACCATATATTTT. Translation: CASSQGPARSGNTIYF. This chain uses TRBV4-3 with TRBJ1-3; D is unresolved. V lost 1 base and J 1 base, leaving 11 bases between the germline ends. Per the germline V gene, CDR1 is LGHNA and CDR2 is YSLEER. The CDR3 sequence is 16 residues long.